This T cell receptor (beta chain) appears in the sequencing data of a study of CD8 T cells in Susac syndrome. V lost 4 bases and J 0 bases, leaving 18 bases between the germline ends. CDR1 and CDR2 from the germline V gene are SGDLS and YYNGEE. The CDR3 extends over 17 amino acids. Negative isolation yielded the CD8+ and CD4+ T cells, while FACS enriched the TEMRA cells. RNA amounts of 0.5 to 1 ug underwent reverse transcription with random hexamers. TCR beta CDR3 was amplified by immunoSEQ covering 54 Vbeta and 13 Jbeta. TCRdb fed the immunoSEQ multiplex PCR reads into MiXCR, producing one record per CDR3 protein. The repertoire consists of about 300,000 distinct CDR3 sequences, with 85% occurring once and the leading ten covering around 0.21%.

The genes are TRBV9 and TRBJ2-3; D gene unclear. The sample taken for sequencing was CD8+ T cells from PBMCs. This receptor was obtained from a human donor with multiple sclerosis. As DNA, the CDR3 is TGTGCCAGCAGCCACTCTAGACGACATCCTAGCACAGATACGCAGTATTTT. Translated: CASSHSRRHPSTDTQYF.